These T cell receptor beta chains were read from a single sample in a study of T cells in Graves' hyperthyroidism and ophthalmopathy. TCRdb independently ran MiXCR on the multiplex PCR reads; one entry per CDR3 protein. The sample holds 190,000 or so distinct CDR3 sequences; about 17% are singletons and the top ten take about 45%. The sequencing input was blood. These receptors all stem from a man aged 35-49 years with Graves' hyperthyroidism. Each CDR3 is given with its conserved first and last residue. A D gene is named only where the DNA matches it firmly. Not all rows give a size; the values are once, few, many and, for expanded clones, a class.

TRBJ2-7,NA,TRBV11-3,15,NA,TGTGCCAGCAGCTTTAGGGGGGGGAGCTCCTACGAGCAGTACTTC,CASSFRGGSSYEQYF
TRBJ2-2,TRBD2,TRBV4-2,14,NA,TGTGCCAGCAGCAACAGACTAGCAGCCGGGGAGCTGTTTTTT,CASSNRLAAGELFF
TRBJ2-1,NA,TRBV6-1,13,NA,TGTGCCAGCACCCGCCGGCGGGGAGAGGAGCAGTTCTTC,CASTRRRGEEQFF
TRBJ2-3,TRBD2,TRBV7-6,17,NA,TGTGCCAGCAGACCCCCTAGCGGGGGGGTTAGCACAGATACGCAGTATTTT,CASRPPSGGVSTDTQYF
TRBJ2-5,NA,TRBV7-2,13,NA,TGTGCCAGCAGCTTGAGCTTACAAGAGACCCAGTACTTC,CASSLSLQETQYF
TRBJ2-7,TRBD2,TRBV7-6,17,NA,TGTGCCAGCAGCCCCCGACTAGCGGGGGGCTTGTCCTACGAGCAGTACTTC,CASSPRLAGGLSYEQYF
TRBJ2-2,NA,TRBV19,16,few,TGTGCCAGTAGTGCTCGGCCGCGGGTCAACACCGGGGAGCTGTTTTTT,CASSARPRVNTGELFF
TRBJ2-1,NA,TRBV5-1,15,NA,TGTGCCAGCAGCTTTGGGCCCGTCTCCTACAATGAGCAGTTCTTC,CASSFGPVSYNEQFF
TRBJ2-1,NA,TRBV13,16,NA,TGTGCCAGCAGCTTAGGCGGGGCGGGGCAGTACAATGAGCAGTTCTTC,CASSLGGAGQYNEQFF
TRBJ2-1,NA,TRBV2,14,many,TGTGCCAGCAGTGGGGCAGGGCCTTACAATGAGCAGTTCTTC,CASSGAGPYNEQFF